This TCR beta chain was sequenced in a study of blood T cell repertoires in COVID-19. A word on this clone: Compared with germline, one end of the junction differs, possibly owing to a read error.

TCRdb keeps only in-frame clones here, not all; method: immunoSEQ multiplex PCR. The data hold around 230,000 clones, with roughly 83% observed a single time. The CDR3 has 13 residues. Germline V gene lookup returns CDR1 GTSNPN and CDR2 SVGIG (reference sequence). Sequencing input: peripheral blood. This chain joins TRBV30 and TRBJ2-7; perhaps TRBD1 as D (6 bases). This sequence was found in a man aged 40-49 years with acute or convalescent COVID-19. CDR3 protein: CAWKGTRLLGTRF. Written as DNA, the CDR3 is TGTGCCTGGAAGGGGACACGACTGCTGGGAACGAGGTTC.